This T cell receptor beta chain is drawn from a study of T-cell reconstitution after alpha-beta-depleted transplantation in children. Study results and limitations: By one year post-transplant, T-cell counts and diversity largely arose from T cells that were newly produced. Several hundred expanded graft clones reportedly gave rise to the alpha-beta T cells present about two months after transplant. At day 60, the high TCRbeta diversity found in some patients originated from recipient T cells and thymic progenitors that had survived.

Concerning this clonotype itself: Its specificity is unknown.

The CDR3 runs to 16 residues. Unique molecular identifiers featured in how the TCRbeta library was prepared. TCRdb recomputed calls from the PCR reads with MiXCR, one row per CDR3 protein. The sample shows about a million distinct CDR3 sequences, less than 30% of them seen only once. The starting material was PBMCs, mostly from graft donor cells, obtained 360 days after TCRalphabeta/CD19-depleted stem cell transplant. This rearrangement joins TRBV21-1 to TRBJ2-2; TRBD2 is the table's D call and was not checked against the DNA. TRBV21-1 is a pseudogene locus. This sequence was found in a boy less than two years old who had a stem cell transplant for SCID, so the T cells may come from the graft donor. CDR3 in amino acids: CASSLIERAGTGELFF. CDR3 bases: TGTGCCAGCAGCCTCATTGAGAGGGCGGGAACCGGGGAGCTGTTTTTT.